The present TCR beta chain was sequenced within a study of blood T cells in healthy people across ages. Overall study results and limits: A roughly linear fall in TCR beta diversity per million T cells was seen with increasing age.

With a J-beta primer mix and a sample-barcoded 5' primer, a second PCR ran roughly 6 to 11 cycles. CDR3-containing paired-end reads numbering at least 2.5 million came from each sample. TCRdb called the 5' RACE reads again in MiXCR, with one record for every CDR3 protein. The sample shows more than 1 million distinct CDR3 sequences, over 35% of them seen only once. As to this clonotype: Its antigen remains unknown.

The clonotype was recovered from a woman aged 55-69 years in good health. Sample: blood.

The CDR3 DNA follows: TGTGCCAGCAGCTCCGGGACAGGATGGGTTTGGGGTACGCAGTATTTT. The encoded protein is CASSSGTGWVWGTQYF. The chain couples TRBV5-6 to TRBJ2-3; 8 bases align to TRBD1. Trimming at V came to 3 bases and at J to 8 bases, leaving 14 bases not matched to a gene. Germline V CDR1 and CDR2: SGHDT, YYEEEE. The CDR3 consists of 16 residues.